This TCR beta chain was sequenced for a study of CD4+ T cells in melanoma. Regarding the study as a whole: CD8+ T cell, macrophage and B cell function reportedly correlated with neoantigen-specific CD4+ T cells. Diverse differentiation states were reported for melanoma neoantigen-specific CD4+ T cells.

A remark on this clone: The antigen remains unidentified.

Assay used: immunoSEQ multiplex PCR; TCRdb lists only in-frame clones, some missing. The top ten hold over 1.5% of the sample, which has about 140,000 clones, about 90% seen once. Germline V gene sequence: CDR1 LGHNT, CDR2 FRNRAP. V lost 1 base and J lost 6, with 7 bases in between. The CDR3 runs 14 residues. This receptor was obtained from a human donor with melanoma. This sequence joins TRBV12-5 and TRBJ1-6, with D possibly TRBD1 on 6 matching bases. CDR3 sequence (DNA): TGTGCTAGTGGTTTGGGCAGGGGTAATTCACCCCTCCACTTT. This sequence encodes CASGLGRGNSPLHF.